The 25 T cell receptor beta chains listed next were all sequenced from one sample in a study of cytomegalovirus exposure and HLA in healthy donors. The PCR used 60 Vbeta and 13 Jbeta primers. Sequencing was performed with immunoSEQ multiplex PCR; in TCRdb, only in-frame clones are kept and a portion is missing. In the table there are about 150,000 clones, 74% of which are singletons. Source material: PBMCs. The source is a man aged 18 to 35 in good health and CMV-seropositive.

This clone appeared a few times. J is TRBJ2-7 and V is TRBV7-2; D ambiguous. The CDR3 totals 13 residues. Trimming removed 8 bases at V and 3 bases at J, with 14 bases between. CDR1 and CDR2 from the germline V gene are SGHTA and FQGNSA. The CDR3 DNA sequence: TGTGCCAGCTGCCGAGGCCCCGGCTACGAGCAGTACTTC. This translates into CASCRGPGYEQYF.

DNA for the CDR3: TGCGCCAGCAGCTTTGGAGCGGCTAGAGATACGCAGTATTTT. It codes for CASSFGAARDTQYF. V gene TRBV5-1 combines with J gene TRBJ2-3; maybe TRBD2 (5 bases). The germline CDR1 and CDR2 sequences are SGHRS and YFSETQ. Between the trimmed V and J ends, which lost 2 bases and 5 bases, there was a span of 12 bases. The CDR3 runs to 14 residues.

This chain connects TRBV4-1 to TRBJ2-1; tentative D call: TRBD1 (6 bases). The CDR3 extends over 17 amino acids. V lost 0 bases and J 2 bases, leaving 14 bases between the germline ends. The germline CDR1 and CDR2 sequences are MGHRA and YSYEKL. CDR3 residues: CASSQDDRPFPYNEQFF. CDR3 DNA: TGCGCCAGCAGCCAAGACGACAGGCCCTTCCCCTACAATGAGCAGTTCTTC.

CDR3 bases: TGTGCCAGCAGCGAGGACAGGAATCAGCCCCAGCATTTT. Translation gives CASSEDRNQPQHF. The gene calls are TRBV7-6 and TRBJ1-5, with 7 bases fitting TRBD1. The length of the CDR3 is 13 residues. The V gene's germline CDR1 is SGHVS and CDR2 FNYEAQ. The V and J ends lost 5 bases and 4 bases, in that order; junction bases with no gene match: 2.

This clone has just a few counts. The chain uses TRBV28 and TRBJ2-1; perhaps TRBD2 as D (6 bases). V was cut by 10 bases and J by 0 bases, with 7 bases left in between. The germline V gene encodes CDR1 MDHEN and CDR2 SYDVKM. CDR3 length equals 12 residues. CDR3 residues: CATGSSYNEQFF. The CDR3 coding sequence is TGTGCCACCGGGAGCTCCTACAATGAGCAGTTCTTC.

The chain is built from TRBV10-3 and TRBJ2-7; D possibly corresponds to TRBD1 (6 bases). With 8 bases removed from V and 8 bases from J, the gap between germline ends came to 28 bases. The germline V gene encodes CDR1 ENHRY and CDR2 SYGVKD. The CDR3 runs to 16 residues. CDR3 amino acids: CAIGASIKTGNLKQYF. The CDR3 DNA sequence: TGTGCCATCGGAGCTTCAATCAAGACAGGAAACTTAAAGCAGTACTTC.

The chain couples TRBV28 to TRBJ2-3, with 8 bases identical to TRBD2. The CDR3 covers 19 residues. CDR1 is MDHEN and CDR2 is SYDVKM in the germline V gene. V lost 4 bases and J lost 1; bases outside the gene matches: 16. In DNA, the CDR3 is TGTGCCAGCAGTTCCCACCTAGACACCGCCGGGAGGGGCACAGATACGCAGTATTTT. The encoded protein is CASSSHLDTAGRGTDTQYF.

The V and J genes are TRBV29-1 and TRBJ1-2, with D perhaps TRBD1 (6 bases). V was shortened by 0 bases and J by 8 bases, with 16 bases between the two germline ends. Germline-derived CDR1 and CDR2 are SQVTM and ANQGSEA. CDR3 length: 14 residues. Written as DNA, the CDR3 is TGCAGCGTTGAAGATCTAGGGGGAAGATCGGGCTACACCTTC. Translated, it gives CSVEDLGGRSGYTF.

The chain couples TRBV7-9 to TRBJ1-2; TRBD1 agrees at 7 bases. V lost 5 bases to trimming and J lost 4 bases; unmatched junction nucleotides: 10. The CDR3 has 15 residues. Germline V lookup: CDR1 SEHNR, CDR2 FQNEAQ (reference sequence). CDR3 in DNA: TGTGCCAGCAGCGTGAAAAGACAGGGTATCTATGGCTACACCTTC. Translating it yields CASSVKRQGIYGYTF. The full variable domain, completed using reference TRBV7-9 and TRBJ1-2, is DTGVSQNPRHKITKRGQNVTFRCDPISEHNRLYWYRQTLGQGPEFLTYFQNEAQLEKSRLLSDRFSAERPKGSFSTLEIQRTEQGDSAMYLCASSVKRQGIYGYTFGSGTRLTVV.

V usage is TRBV25-1 and J usage is TRBJ2-7; possibly TRBD1 for D (6 bases). CDR3 length: 15 residues. CDR1 is MGHDK, CDR2 SYGVNS, per germline. Trimming removed 0 bases at V and 5 bases at J, with 14 bases between. The CDR3 coding sequence is TGTGCCAGCAGTGAATACAGAAATACAGGGAACGAGCAGTACTTC. Its protein product is CASSEYRNTGNEQYF.

The V call is TRBV9, the J call TRBJ2-6; D is unresolved. V was clipped by 4 bases and J by 4 bases, with 6 bases between them. This CDR3 has 13 residues. Per the germline V gene, CDR1 is SGDLS and CDR2 is YYNGEE. The CDR3 reads CASSLVGANVLTF. CDR3 in DNA: TGTGCCAGCAGCCTCGTGGGGGCCAACGTCCTGACTTTC.

The rearrangement links TRBV27 to TRBJ1-6; tentative D call: TRBD1 (6 bases). CDR1 and CDR2 from the germline V gene are MNHEY and SMNVEV (reference sequence). The V gene lost 7 bases and the J gene lost 9 bases, with 19 bases spanning the gap. This CDR3 is 15 amino acids long. The CDR3 DNA reads as TGTGCCAGCAACATACTAGGGGTAGGGGGTTCACCCCTCCACTTT. Protein sequence: CASNILGVGGSPLHF.

The chain combines TRBV4-3 with TRBJ2-3; 12 nucleotides match TRBD2. Germline values: CDR1 LGHNA, CDR2 YSLEER. The V segment lost 0 bases and the J segment 2 bases; nucleotides outside the gene matches: 3. CDR3 size: 17 residues. CDR3 DNA sequence: TGCGCCAGCAGCCAAGATTGGACTAGCGGGAACACAGATACGCAGTATTTT. Its protein product is CASSQDWTSGNTDTQYF.

This chain joins TRBV13 and TRBJ2-2, with D possibly TRBD1 on 6 matching bases. Trimming removed 3 bases from V and 1 base from J, with 9 bases in between. This CDR3 is 15 amino acids long. The germline gives CDR1 PRHDT, CDR2 FYEKMQ (reference sequence). The CDR3: CASSFGTRNTGELFF. The CDR3 nucleotides read TGTGCCAGCAGCTTCGGGACAAGGAACACCGGGGAGCTGTTTTTT.

J is TRBJ1-6 and V is TRBV11-2; the D is unclear. This CDR3 has 15 residues. Trimming shortened V by 1 base and J by 4 bases, and 8 bases separated the two germline ends. Germline CDR1 and CDR2: SGHAT and FQNNGV. The CDR3 protein is CASSLGSRYNSPLHF. CDR3 nucleotides: TGTGCCAGCAGCTTAGGTAGTCGGTATAATTCACCCCTCCACTTT.

This clone has more than one count but fewer than ten. This chain links TRBV7-9 with TRBJ1-5, with D possibly matching TRBD1 (5 bases). With 3 bases removed from V and 2 bases from J, the gap between germline ends came to 14 bases. There are 16 residues in the CDR3. Germline V gene sequence: CDR1 SEHNR, CDR2 FQNEAQ (reference sequence). The CDR3 DNA reads TGTGCCAGCAGCTTCGAATGGGGGGGTGGCAATCAGCCCCAGCATTTT. It translates to CASSFEWGGGNQPQHF.

This clone has more than one count but fewer than ten. The rearrangement uses TRBV5-1 and TRBJ1-5; D possibly corresponds to TRBD1 (6 bases). The CDR3 is 14 residues long. Trimming removed 3 bases from V and 4 bases from J, with 11 bases in between. CDR1 is SGHRS and CDR2 is YFSETQ in the germline V gene. Here the CDR3 DNA reads TGCGCCAGCAGCTCGGGACAAGAAAATCAGCCCCAGCATTTT. It translates to CASSSGQENQPQHF.

This clone was observed once. The CDR3 DNA reads as TGTGCCAGCAGTTTTCCAGGGACAGTCCATTATGGCTACACCTTC. It is translated as CASSFPGTVHYGYTF. The V and J genes are TRBV28 and TRBJ1-2, with 7 bases that match TRBD1. The length of the CDR3 is 15 residues. Germline V gene lookup returns CDR1 MDHEN and CDR2 SYDVKM. V lost 3 bases to trimming and J lost 5 bases; unmatched junction nucleotides: 9.

On this clone itself: Likely a read error: the CDR3 ends without its conserved phenylalanine or tryptophan. The chain joins TRBV7-6 to TRBJ1-3; D possibly corresponds to TRBD1 (6 bases). Germline assignment: CDR1 SGHVS and CDR2 FNYEAQ. This CDR3 spans 15 amino acids. The V end lost 0 bases, the J end lost 2 bases, and 8 bases lay between the germline ends. Written as DNA, the CDR3 is TGTGCCAGCAGCTTAGCGTGGACAGCTGGAAACACCATATATGTT. This encodes CASSLAWTAGNTIYV.

V is TRBV7-2 and J is TRBJ2-3; 13 nucleotides match TRBD2. The CDR3 has 16 amino acids. The V gene's germline CDR1 is SGHTA and CDR2 FQGNSA. V gave up 5 bases and J gave up 4 bases; unmatched junction bases: 6. CDR3 residues: CASSGTSGKVPDTQYF. DNA of the CDR3: TGTGCCAGCAGCGGGACTAGCGGGAAGGTCCCAGATACGCAGTATTTT.

The V and J genes are TRBV7-2 and TRBJ2-1; 7 bases are shared with TRBD1. CDR1 SGHTA and CDR2 FQGNSA come from the germline V gene. The CDR3 is 16 amino acids. V lost 1 base to trimming and J lost 8 bases; unmatched junction nucleotides: 11. The CDR3 DNA sequence: TGTGCCAGCAGCTTAGTAGGGACAGCTAGTTTCGATGAGCAGTTCTTC. Protein: CASSLVGTASFDEQFF.

The chain recombines TRBV19 with TRBJ1-6, with D possibly matching TRBD1 (6 bases). CDR1 is LNHDA and CDR2 is SQIVND in the germline V gene (reference sequence). V dropped 0 bases and J dropped 7 bases, with 10 bases sitting between them. The CDR3 is made up of 15 amino acids. The DNA for the CDR3 is TGTGCCAGTAGTATAGACGGGGGGCGCAATTCACCCCTCCACTTT. Amino acid sequence: CASSIDGGRNSPLHF.

This clone appeared once. The chain employs TRBV28 and TRBJ2-3; 14 bases line up with TRBD2. Germline CDR1 and CDR2: MDHEN and SYDVKM. This CDR3 has 17 residues. V was pared by 5 bases and J by 3 bases, with 7 bases of the junction left unmatched. The CDR3: CASSAGLAGVGTDTQYF. The CDR3 DNA reads as TGTGCCAGCAGTGCGGGACTAGCGGGAGTAGGGACAGATACGCAGTATTTT.

The V gene is TRBV4-2, the J gene TRBJ2-7; 8 bases map to TRBD2. Germline V gives CDR1 LGHNA, CDR2 YNFKEQ. This CDR3 contains 15 residues. With V trimmed by 4 bases and J by 1 base, 6 bases remained unmatched. In DNA, the CDR3 is TGTGCCAGCAGCCCAGTTGGCGGGGGGTCCTACGAGCAGTACTTC. Amino acids: CASSPVGGGSYEQYF.

The V call is TRBV2, the J call TRBJ2-2; D is possibly TRBD2 (6 bases). Trimming removed 5 bases at V and 5 bases at J, with 12 bases between. In germline, CDR1 is SNHLY, CDR2 FYNNEI. There are 14 residues in the CDR3. The CDR3 DNA follows: TGTGCCAGCAGTAGCGGGTTGGGGACCGGGGAGCTGTTTTTT. It codes for CASSSGLGTGELFF. The full variable domain, with the rest looked up from reference TRBV2 and TRBJ2-2, is EPEVTQTPSHQVTQMGQEVILRCVPISNHLYFYWYRQILGQKVEFLVSFYNNEISEKSEIFDDQFSVERPDGSNFTLKIRSTKLEDSAMYFCASSSGLGTGELFFGEGSRLTVL.